The 24 T cell receptor beta chains below were found in one sample sequenced in a study of T cell repertoires in cytomegalovirus infection. TCRdb re-called the reads with MiXCR, one entry per CDR3 protein. The sample yields 630,000 or so distinct CDR3 sequences, less than 25% seen once. Specimen: CD8+ T cells from PBMCs. The source of these receptors is a human donor in good health (CMV status not recorded). Some clones in this sample may be carry-over from other donors' samples.

In the case of this clonotype: A read error may produce the germline difference seen at one junction end. The chain recombines TRBV4-3 with TRBJ1-2, with no clear D. The CDR3 consists of 14 residues. Germline CDR1 is LGHNA and CDR2 is YSLEER. The chain's CDR3 is CANSPSADDYGYTF. The CDR3 bases are TGCGCCAACAGCCCCTCGGCGGACGATTATGGCTACACCTTC.

This clonotype was picked up a small number of times. CDR3 region: CASSPGDSRFGETQYF. CDR3 nucleotide sequence: TGTGCCAGCTCACCAGGAGACAGCAGGTTCGGGGAGACCCAGTACTTC. The chain uses TRBV18 and TRBJ2-5, with D perhaps matching TRBD1 (5 bases). The CDR3 runs 16 residues. Germline V gene data show CDR1 as KGHSH and CDR2 as LQKENI. Trimming left V 2 bases short and J 5 bases short, with 18 bases between.

The chain carries TRBV2 and TRBJ2-3; the D gene is possibly TRBD1 (6 bases). This CDR3 contains 11 residues. The V gene lost 8 bases and the J gene lost 7 bases, with 10 bases spanning the gap. Germline assignment: CDR1 SNHLY and CDR2 FYNNEI. The chain's CDR3 is CASVGANTQYF. The DNA for the CDR3 is TGTGCCAGCGTGGGGGCAAATACGCAGTATTTT. Complete variable domain (other parts from reference TRBV2 and TRBJ2-3): EPEVTQTPSHQVTQMGQEVILRCVPISNHLYFYWYRQILGQKVEFLVSFYNNEISEKSEIFDDQFSVERPDGSNFTLKIRSTKLEDSAMYFCASVGANTQYFGPGTRLTVL.

Many counts were recorded for this clonotype. The J gene is TRBJ1-5, the V gene TRBV28, with 8 bases identical to TRBD1. This CDR3 comprises 16 residues. Germline CDR1 reads MDHEN; CDR2 reads SYDVKM. V gave up 3 bases and J gave up 0 bases; unmatched junction bases: 4. CDR3 sequence reads: CASSFLGQDSNQPQHF. CDR3 nucleotides: TGTGCCAGCAGTTTCCTGGGACAGGATAGCAATCAGCCCCAGCATTTT.

This chain joins TRBV27 and TRBJ2-1, with unresolved D. The CDR3 contains 15 residues. Germline lookup yields CDR1 MNHEY and CDR2 SMNVEV (reference sequence). V was shortened by 6 bases and J by 7 bases, with 19 bases between the two germline ends. CDR3 residues: CASSLTFPLRNEQFF. The CDR3 DNA reads as TGTGCCAGCAGCCTGACTTTCCCCCTACGGAATGAGCAGTTCTTC.

In this sample, this clonotype turned up a few times. The V and J genes are TRBV29-1 and TRBJ2-2; TRBD1 matches at 7 bases. The CDR3 is 14 amino acids. V shed 4 bases and J 1 base; nucleotides not matched to a gene: 3. CDR1 is SQVTM and CDR2 is ANQGSEA in the germline V gene. The CDR3 DNA is TGCAGCGTTGTGACAGGGAGGAACACCGGGGAGCTGTTTTTT. This encodes CSVVTGRNTGELFF.

This clonotype was counted ten times or more. The rearrangement links TRBV7-9 to TRBJ1-1; 10 bases agree with TRBD1. In germline, CDR1 is SEHNR, CDR2 FQNEAQ (reference sequence). V lost 5 bases to trimming and J lost 4 bases; unmatched junction nucleotides: 13. This CDR3 contains 17 residues. The CDR3 coding sequence is TGTGCCAGCAGCCCCTCTTCGACAGGGGGCATGTTCACTGAAGCTTTCTTT. This translates into CASSPSSTGGMFTEAFF.

This chain links TRBV4-1 with TRBJ2-2; the D is unclear. V was shortened by 1 base and J by 4 bases, with 4 bases between the two germline ends. CDR1 is MGHRA and CDR2 is YSYEKL in the germline V gene. CDR3 length: 13 residues. The DNA for the CDR3 is TGCGCCAGCAGCCAAGGAGGCACCGGGGAGCTGTTTTTT. This encodes CASSQGGTGELFF.

The chain recombines TRBV5-5 with TRBJ1-5, with D maybe TRBD1 (6 bases). Trimming stripped 0 bases from V and 6 bases from J, with 10 bases between. Germline V gene data show CDR1 as SGHKS and CDR2 as YYEKEE (reference sequence). The CDR3 consists of 14 residues. The CDR3 DNA follows: TGTGCCAGCAGCTTGGGACAGGCACTTCAGCCCCAGCATTTT. Protein product: CASSLGQALQPQHF. The full variable domain, in which reference TRBV5-5 and TRBJ1-5 provide the parts outside the CDR3, is DAGVTQSPTHLIKTRGQQVTLRCSPISGHKSVSWYQQVLGQGPQFIFQYYEKEERGRGNFPDRFSARQFPNYSSELNVNALLLGDSALYLCASSLGQALQPQHFGDGTRLSIL.

The table lists this clonotype with many counts. This chain joins TRBV7-8 and TRBJ2-3; D is unclear. V lost 5 bases, J lost 0 bases, and 12 bases lay in between. The germline gives CDR1 SGHVS, CDR2 FQNEAQ. The CDR3 loop spans 15 amino acids. In DNA form, the CDR3 reads TGTGCCAGCAGCCCCGAAGCGTATAGCACAGATACGCAGTATTTT. Protein: CASSPEAYSTDTQYF.

Note on this clonotype: A much larger clone lies one base from this, so it may be a read error. V gene TRBV7-6 combines with J gene TRBJ2-1; a weak D match, TRBD1 (6 bases). The germline gives CDR1 SGHVS, CDR2 FNYEAQ. The CDR3 extends over 14 amino acids. CDR3 loop: CVSSFGTLDNEQFF. CDR3 nucleotide sequence: TGTGTCAGCAGCTTCGGGACACTAGACAATGAGCAGTTCTTC.

The genes are TRBV28 and TRBJ1-1; 9 bases agree with TRBD1. The CDR3 extends over 15 amino acids. CDR1 and CDR2 (germline): MDHEN, SYDVKM. J lost 6 bases, V lost 5 bases, and 10 bases had no gene match. CDR3 residues: CASSLRQGGRSEAFF. The CDR3 DNA reads as TGTGCCAGCAGTCTAAGACAGGGGGGTAGATCTGAAGCTTTCTTT.

The chain couples TRBV25-1 to TRBJ2-3; 9 bases are shared with TRBD2. Germline lookup yields CDR1 MGHDK and CDR2 SYGVNS. Unmatched junction bases numbered 14, after V lost 1 base and J lost 3 bases. The CDR3 has 19 amino acids. CDR3 bases: TGTGCCAGCAGTGAATTAACGATAAATGGTCTAGCGGGGACAGATACGCAGTATTTT. The encoded protein is CASSELTINGLAGTDTQYF.

This clonotype was seen ten or more times. This chain joins TRBV4-1 and TRBJ1-1; possible D gene TRBD1, 5 bases. Trimming pared 0 bases from V and 8 bases from J, leaving 13 bases between. CDR1 MGHRA and CDR2 YSYEKL come from the germline V gene. The CDR3 has 14 amino acids. DNA of the CDR3: TGCGCCAGCAGCCAAGATGGAAGGGGCCCAGAAGCTTTCTTT. It encodes CASSQDGRGPEAFF.

This clonotype has only a few counts. J is TRBJ2-5 and V is TRBV7-2; D is possibly TRBD1 (6 bases). The CDR3 sequence is 15 residues long. Germline CDR1 and CDR2: SGHTA and FQGNSA. Trimming left V 5 bases short and J 2 bases short, with 15 bases between. The CDR3 sequence: CASSGPGTSQETQYF. CDR3 sequence (DNA): TGTGCCAGCAGCGGGCCCGGGACATCACAAGAGACCCAGTACTTC.

The chain uses TRBV12-3 or TRBV12-4 and TRBJ2-6; D gene unclear. The V gene lost 6 bases and the J gene lost 4 bases, with 25 bases spanning the gap. This CDR3 region has 19 residues. In nucleotides, the CDR3 is TGTGCCAGCAGCCTCCCCCCGGAGCAGGTGGTGATCGGGGCCAACGTCCTGACTTTC. It yields the protein CASSLPPEQVVIGANVLTF.

Remarks on this clonotype: Given a much more abundant clone one base away, this may be a read error. The rearrangement links TRBV28 to TRBJ2-3; TRBD1 is a possible D gene (6 bases). The CDR3 totals 16 residues. CDR1 is MDHEN and CDR2 is SYDVKM in the germline V gene. The CDR3: CASRSPKRGFTDTQNF. In nucleotides, the CDR3 is TGTGCCAGCAGGTCCCCTAAGAGGGGGTTCACAGATACGCAGAATTTT.

This clonotype was counted many times. The V call is TRBV5-5, the J call TRBJ2-2; a possible D gene is TRBD1 (6 bases). V was trimmed by 2 bases and J by 0 bases, leaving 8 bases between them. CDR3 length: 15 amino acids. Germline V gene lookup returns CDR1 SGHKS and CDR2 YYEKEE (reference sequence). In DNA form, the CDR3 reads TGTGCCAGCAGCTTACAGGGCCCGAACACCGGGGAGCTGTTTTTT. It yields the protein CASSLQGPNTGELFF.

The chain joins TRBV28 to TRBJ1-1; D perhaps matches TRBD1 (5 bases). V was clipped by 3 bases and J by 6 bases, with 11 bases between them. Germline values: CDR1 MDHEN, CDR2 SYDVKM. The CDR3 is 13 amino acids. CDR3 amino acids: CASSFEGRAEAFF. The CDR3 DNA is TGTGCCAGCAGTTTTGAGGGCAGGGCTGAAGCTTTCTTT.

This clonotype was seen repeatedly, ten times or more. CDR3 bases: TGCGCCAGCAGCCAAGACCCGGGACAGGGGGCCTACGAGCAGTACTTC. Residues: CASSQDPGQGAYEQYF. J is TRBJ2-7 and V is TRBV4-1, with 11 bases fitting TRBD1. CDR3 length: 16 residues. The junction had 3 bases not matched to a gene; V was cut back by 0 bases and J by 2 bases. Germline assignment: CDR1 MGHRA and CDR2 YSYEKL.

This clonotype showed up many times. The rearrangement joins TRBV6-6 to TRBJ1-2, with a possible D match to TRBD1 (5 bases). CDR1 and CDR2 (germline): MNHNY, SVGAGI (reference sequence). V dropped 5 bases and J dropped 8 bases, with 27 bases sitting between them. The CDR3 loop spans 17 amino acids. The CDR3 loop reads CASSKLMTPRDQRGYTF. The CDR3 DNA sequence: TGTGCCAGCAGTAAGTTAATGACCCCCCGGGACCAACGAGGCTACACCTTC.

The V call is TRBV20-1, the J call TRBJ2-7; D possibly corresponds to TRBD1 (6 bases). The length of the CDR3 is 13 residues. The germline V and J ends were trimmed by 0 bases and 5 bases, with 11 bases remaining between them. Germline V CDR1 and CDR2: DFQATT, SNEGSKA (reference sequence). As DNA, the CDR3 is TGCAGTGCTAGAGATAGACAGGAGGACGAGCAGTACTTC. Translating gives CSARDRQEDEQYF.

This clonotype has a handful of counts. The chain couples TRBV12-3 or TRBV12-4 to TRBJ1-2, with a possible D match to TRBD1 (5 bases). The CDR3 runs 16 residues. Trimming took 5 bases from V and 4 from J, leaving 20 bases between them. The CDR3 sequence is CASSPSEVGDLYGYTF. The CDR3 DNA reads as TGTGCCAGCAGTCCCTCAGAGGTCGGGGACCTCTATGGCTACACCTTC.

As for this clonotype: A clone one base away is much larger, so this may be a read error. The genes are TRBV11-1 and TRBJ2-1; D remains ambiguous. V was trimmed by 5 bases and J by 5 bases, leaving 16 bases between them. CDR1 SGHAT and CDR2 FQDESV come from the germline V gene (reference sequence). This CDR3 has 15 amino acids. The CDR3, as DNA: TGTGCCAGCAGCCCCACCGGGCAGTGGGACAATGAGCAGTTCTTC. Protein: CASSPTGQWDNEQFF.